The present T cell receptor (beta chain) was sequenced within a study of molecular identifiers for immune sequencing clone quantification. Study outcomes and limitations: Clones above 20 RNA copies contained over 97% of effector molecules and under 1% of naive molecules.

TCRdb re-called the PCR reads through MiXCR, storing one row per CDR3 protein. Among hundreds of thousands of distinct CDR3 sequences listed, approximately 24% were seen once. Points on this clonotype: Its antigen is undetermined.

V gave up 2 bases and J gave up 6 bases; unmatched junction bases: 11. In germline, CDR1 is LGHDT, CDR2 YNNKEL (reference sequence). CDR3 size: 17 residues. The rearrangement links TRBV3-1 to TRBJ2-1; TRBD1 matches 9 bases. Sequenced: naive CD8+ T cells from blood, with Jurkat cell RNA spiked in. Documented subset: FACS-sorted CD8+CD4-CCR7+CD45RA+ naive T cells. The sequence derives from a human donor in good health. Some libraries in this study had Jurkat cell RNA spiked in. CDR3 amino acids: CASSQTGGQGIGNEQFF. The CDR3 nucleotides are TGTGCCAGCAGCCAAACGGGGGGACAGGGAATCGGCAATGAGCAGTTCTTC.